Below, 9 T cell receptor beta chains from the same sample are listed, as sequenced in a study of OX40 agonist ivuxolimab in advanced cancers. Assay: immunoSEQ multiplex PCR; the TCRdb copy retains only in-frame clones and omits some. Of 95,000 to 100,000 clones listed, roughly 83% are singletons. Source: CD4+ or CD8+ T cells sorted from blood, taken in a trial of the OX40 agonist ivuxolimab. The receptors were sampled from an adult with an advanced solid tumor such as melanoma, head and neck, liver or kidney cancer.

The chain employs TRBV9 and TRBJ2-1; the match to TRBD2 covers 11 bases. Germline CDR1 reads SGDLS; CDR2 reads YYNGEE. The CDR3 has 15 residues. Trimming removed 2 bases from V and 2 bases from J; junction bases left unmatched: 0. CDR3: CASSVGLAAYNEQFF. CDR3 nucleotides: TGTGCCAGCAGCGTGGGACTAGCGGCCTACAATGAGCAGTTCTTC.

In its sample, this clone was seen once. The chain employs TRBV5-1 and TRBJ2-2; D is perhaps TRBD2 (6 bases). This CDR3 region has 17 residues. V was shortened by 6 bases and J by 4 bases, with 22 bases between the two germline ends. Germline loops: CDR1 SGHRS, CDR2 YFSETQ. CDR3 DNA sequence: TGCGCCAGCACCCTTGGAGGGCCAACCCGGGCCACCGGGGAGCTGTTTTTT. Encoded protein: CASTLGGPTRATGELFF.

In this sample, this clone turned up a few times. The genes are TRBV2 and TRBJ1-4; tentative D call: TRBD1 (5 bases). CDR1 is SNHLY and CDR2 is FYNNEI in the germline V gene. Trimming cost V 5 bases and J 4 bases, with 14 bases left between them. The CDR3 is 15 residues long. In DNA form, the CDR3 reads TGTGCCAGCAGTCAGAACCGGGACCTTAATGAAAAACTGTTTTTT. This translates into CASSQNRDLNEKLFF. Full variable domain (outside the CDR3, taken from reference TRBV2 and TRBJ1-4): EPEVTQTPSHQVTQMGQEVILRCVPISNHLYFYWYRQILGQKVEFLVSFYNNEISEKSEIFDDQFSVERPDGSNFTLKIRSTKLEDSAMYFCASSQNRDLNEKLFFGSGTQLSVL.

The gene calls are TRBV30 and TRBJ1-1; 11 positions match TRBD1. V dropped 5 bases and J dropped 0; count of bases not matched to a gene: 2. This CDR3 is 14 amino acids long. Germline CDR1 is GTSNPN and CDR2 is SVGIG (reference sequence). CDR3 DNA sequence: TGTGCCTGGGGGACAGGGGGGATGAACACTGAAGCTTTCTTT. This sequence encodes CAWGTGGMNTEAFF.

This chain links TRBV29-1 with TRBJ1-4; 12 bases map to TRBD1. The CDR3 is 14 residues long. In germline, CDR1 is SQVTM, CDR2 ANQGSEA. Germline trimming cut 3 bases from V and 7 bases from J; bases unmatched to any gene: 3. The CDR3 region is CSVDAGQGAEKLFF. DNA for the CDR3: TGCAGCGTTGATGCGGGACAGGGGGCTGAAAAACTGTTTTTT.

V is TRBV5-6 and J is TRBJ1-6, with TRBD1 matching over 9 bases. This CDR3 spans 14 amino acids. V was clipped by 2 bases and J by 8 bases; unmatched bases: 2. CDR1 is SGHDT and CDR2 is YYEEEE in the germline V gene. CDR3: CASSFRTGDSPLHF. CDR3 sequence (DNA): TGTGCCAGCAGCTTCAGGACAGGGGATTCACCCCTCCACTTT.

The chain couples TRBV5-1 to TRBJ2-7; TRBD1 matches 9 bases. J gave up 5 bases and V 7 bases, and 10 bases lay outside the gene matches. Germline V gene sequence: CDR1 SGHRS, CDR2 YFSETQ. The CDR3 covers 14 residues. CDR3 in DNA: TGCGCCAGCGGGCCCCGGGACAGGGCCCACGAGCAGTACTTC. Protein: CASGPRDRAHEQYF.

The rearrangement joins TRBV19 to TRBJ1-5; possible D gene TRBD1, 5 bases. V was cut by 1 base and J by 4 bases, with 11 bases left in between. Germline V gene sequence: CDR1 LNHDA, CDR2 SQIVND (reference sequence). The CDR3 is 15 amino acids. The CDR3 reads CASSIATRGNQPQHF. The CDR3 region has the DNA TGTGCCAGTAGTATAGCAACCCGGGGGAATCAGCCCCAGCATTTT. The complete variable domain, with remaining parts taken from reference TRBV19 and TRBJ1-5, reads DGGITQSPKYLFRKEGQNVTLSCEQNLNHDAMYWYRQDPGQGLRLIYYSQIVNDFQKGDIAEGYSVSREKKESFPLTVTSAQKNPTAFYLCASSIATRGNQPQHFGDGTRLSIL.

This clone was counted at least ten times. The chain uses TRBV5-5 and TRBJ1-5, with D possibly being TRBD1 (6 bases). Germline CDR1 reads SGHKS; CDR2 reads YYEKEE (reference sequence). Trimming removed 2 bases at V and 14 bases at J, with 17 bases between. This CDR3 is built from 13 residues. The CDR3 sequence is CASSLNRDMGKHF. DNA of the CDR3: TGTGCCAGCAGCTTAAATAGGGACATGGGAAAGCATTTT. Using reference TRBV5-5 and TRBJ1-5 for the parts outside the CDR3, the full variable domain is DAGVTQSPTHLIKTRGQQVTLRCSPISGHKSVSWYQQVLGQGPQFIFQYYEKEERGRGNFPDRFSARQFPNYSSELNVNALLLGDSALYLCASSLNRDMGKHFGDGTRLSIL.